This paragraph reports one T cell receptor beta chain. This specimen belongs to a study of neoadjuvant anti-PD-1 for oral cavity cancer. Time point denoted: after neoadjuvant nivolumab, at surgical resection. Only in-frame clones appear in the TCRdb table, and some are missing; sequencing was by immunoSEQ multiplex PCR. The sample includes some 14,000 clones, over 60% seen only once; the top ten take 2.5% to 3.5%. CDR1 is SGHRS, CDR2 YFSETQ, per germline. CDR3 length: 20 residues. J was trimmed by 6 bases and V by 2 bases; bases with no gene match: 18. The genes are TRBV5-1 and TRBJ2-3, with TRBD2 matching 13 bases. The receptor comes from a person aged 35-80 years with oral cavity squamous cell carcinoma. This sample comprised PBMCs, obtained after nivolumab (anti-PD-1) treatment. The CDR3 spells CASSFSRTSGSIGLVDTQYF. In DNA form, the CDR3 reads TGCGCCAGCAGCTTTTCTCGGACTAGCGGGAGCATCGGTCTGGTCGATACGCAGTATTTT. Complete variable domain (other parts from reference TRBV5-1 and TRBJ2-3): KAGVTQTPRYLIKTRGQQVTLSCSPISGHRSVSWYQQTPGQGLQFLFEYFSETQRNKGNFPGRFSGRQFSNSRSEMNVSTLELGDSALYLCASSFSRTSGSIGLVDTQYFGPGTRLTVL.